The clone carrying this T cell receptor (beta chain) was recorded at least ten times. This sample was taken from a study of regulatory T cells in long-lasting Graves disease. From germline, CDR1 is MDHEN and CDR2 SYDVKM. The CDR3 has 15 residues. V was clipped by 1 base and J by 5 bases, with 12 bases between them. Time point here: newly diagnosed GD, antithyroid drugs for less than 3 months. From PBMCs, RNA was extracted and then used to make the TCR library. Patients were enrolled at an endocrinology department in Xi'an, China. Peripheral blood, 7 to 9.5 milliliters per patient, was collected in EDTA tubes. Building the TCR beta libraries relied on iRepertoire HTBI primers, and CDR3 regions underwent Arm-PCR. Each CDR3 protein is one row after TCRdb ran MiXCR on the multiplex PCR reads. Among over 400,000 distinct CDR3 sequences listed, 11% to 15% were seen once. Separately, the same data were catalogued under a study of T cells in Graves' hyperthyroidism and ophthalmopathy. According to that study: Researchers ran a first-round RT-PCR on the TCR CDR3 using the HTBI primer set.

The clonotype originates from a woman between 50 and 59 years old with Graves disease. The rearrangement links TRBV28 to TRBJ1-5, with D unresolved. The sequencing here drew on peripheral blood mononuclear cells (PBMCs), taken at new diagnosis, from a patient treated with antithyroid drugs. In nucleotides, the CDR3 is TGTGCCAGCAGTTTATCCGGGGATCACGATCAGCCCCAGCATTTT. Protein: CASSLSGDHDQPQHF.